A single sample is the source of the 28 T cell receptor beta chains below, sequenced in a study of blood T cell repertoires in COVID-19. Only in-frame clones appear in the TCRdb table, and some are missing; sequencing was by immunoSEQ multiplex PCR. The repertoire has under 95,000 clones, around 80% of them found once; the top ten carry 0.95% to 1.5%. Sequenced: peripheral blood. The receptors shown here come from a woman older than 75 with acute or convalescent COVID-19.

The chain couples TRBV6-2 or TRBV6-3 to TRBJ1-1; D perhaps matches TRBD1 (6 bases). The V gene's germline CDR1 is MNHEY and CDR2 SVGEGT. The CDR3 covers 14 residues. V was trimmed by 5 bases and J by 0 bases, leaving 10 bases between them. The CDR3 sequence is CASSIQGLNTEAFF. In DNA form, the CDR3 reads TGTGCCAGCAGTATACAGGGCTTGAACACTGAAGCTTTCTTT.

The chain joins TRBV6-5 to TRBJ1-2; D possibly corresponds to TRBD1 (6 bases). V gave up 6 bases and J gave up 5 bases, with 16 bases separating them. The CDR3 is 14 amino acids. Germline V gene sequence: CDR1 MNHEY, CDR2 SVGAGI. The CDR3 DNA is TGTGCCAGCAGCCCCAGGGACACTCTTTATGGCTACACCTTC. Its protein is CASSPRDTLYGYTF.

The gene calls are TRBV28 and TRBJ1-2; tentatively, D is TRBD1 (5 bases). V lost 8 bases to trimming and J lost 4 bases, with 8 bases between them. The V gene's germline CDR1 is MDHEN and CDR2 SYDVKM. This CDR3 is built from 11 residues. For the CDR3, the DNA is TGTGCCAGCGCAGGGTTCTATGGCTACACCTTC. It codes for CASAGFYGYTF.

This clone was detected only once. The CDR3 loop is CASTLTGANTEAFF. DNA for the CDR3: TGTGCCAGTACTTTGACAGGGGCGAACACTGAAGCTTTCTTT. The genes are TRBV19 and TRBJ1-1; 8 bases fit TRBD1. The CDR3 spans 14 residues. Germline V gene sequence: CDR1 LNHDA, CDR2 SQIVND (reference sequence). V was clipped by 7 bases and J by 1 base; unmatched bases: 5.

CDR3 sequence (DNA): TGTGCCAGCAGTTTTGGGGGACTAGCGGCCCATGAGCAGTTCTTC. This sequence encodes CASSFGGLAAHEQFF. This rearrangement joins TRBV27 to TRBJ2-1; 11 nucleotides agree with TRBD2. In germline, CDR1 is MNHEY, CDR2 SMNVEV (reference sequence). CDR3 length equals 15 residues. The V segment lost 3 bases and the J segment 8 bases; nucleotides outside the gene matches: 6.

The chain carries TRBV6-2 or TRBV6-3 and TRBJ2-1; TRBD2 matches at 10 bases. The CDR3 loop spans 16 amino acids. With 0 bases clipped from V and 7 bases from J, the junction kept 6 bases outside the gene matches. Germline CDR1 is MNHEY and CDR2 is SVGEGT. CDR3 in DNA: TGTGCCAGCAGTTACTCGCCTAGCGGGAGTAGGAATGAGCAGTTCTTC. This gives the protein CASSYSPSGSRNEQFF.

The V gene is TRBV18, the J gene TRBJ1-2; 7 nucleotides match TRBD1. Unmatched junction bases numbered 4, after V lost 4 bases and J lost 8 bases. The CDR3 sequence is 12 residues long. Germline-derived CDR1 and CDR2 are KGHSH and LQKENI. The CDR3 nucleotides are TGTGCCAGCTCACAACGACAGGGAGGCTACACCTTC. Amino acids: CASSQRQGGYTF.

This chain connects TRBV6-5 to TRBJ1-2; D call uncertain. CDR1 is MNHEY, CDR2 SVGAGI, per germline. This CDR3 is 12 amino acids long. Trimming took off 10 bases at V and 4 bases at J, with 13 bases between the two ends. As DNA, the CDR3 is TGTGCCATCGCGGGGATTGGCTATGGCTACACCTTC. It specifies CAIAGIGYGYTF.

In its sample, this clone was seen once. The V gene is TRBV5-4, the J gene TRBJ2-3, with D perhaps matching TRBD1 (6 bases). The CDR3 covers 16 residues. V was pared by 4 bases and J by 2 bases, with 17 bases between. CDR1 and CDR2 (germline): SGHNT, YYREEE (reference sequence). The CDR3: CASSLVRDKNTDTQYF. In DNA form, the CDR3 reads TGTGCCAGCAGCCTAGTCCGGGACAAGAACACAGATACGCAGTATTTT.

V usage is TRBV19 and J usage is TRBJ1-5, with TRBD1 identical over 9 bases. Germline-derived CDR1 and CDR2 are LNHDA and SQIVND (reference sequence). V dropped 5 bases and J dropped 6; count of bases not matched to a gene: 8. The CDR3 spans 15 residues. CDR3 sequence reads: CASSWPRQGGQPQHF. CDR3 in DNA: TGTGCCAGTAGTTGGCCCCGACAGGGGGGTCAGCCCCAGCATTTT.

This clone was counted a single time. The chain uses TRBV19 and TRBJ2-3, with TRBD1 matching 10 bases. V dropped 5 bases and J dropped 5; count of bases not matched to a gene: 1. Germline V gives CDR1 LNHDA, CDR2 SQIVND (reference sequence). The CDR3 contains 13 residues. The CDR3 region is CASSWTGGDTQYF. The CDR3 DNA reads TGTGCCAGTAGTTGGACAGGGGGAGATACGCAGTATTTT.

Judged by abundance, this clone is medium-sized (0.01 to 0.1%). CDR3: CASSIVGQGETEAFF. The CDR3 DNA reads as TGTGCCAGTAGTATAGTGGGCCAGGGGGAGACTGAAGCTTTCTTT. The chain uses TRBV19 and TRBJ1-1, with 7 bases aligning to TRBD1. The CDR3 extends over 15 amino acids. Germline values: CDR1 LNHDA, CDR2 SQIVND (reference sequence). V was pared by 1 base and J by 5 bases, with 7 bases of the junction left unmatched.

The rearrangement links TRBV27 to TRBJ1-6; D unresolved. Germline CDR1 MNHEY, CDR2 SMNVEV (reference sequence). The CDR3 consists of 12 residues. V dropped 5 bases and J dropped 15 bases, with 14 bases sitting between them. The CDR3 loop reads CASSGLTELLHF. CDR3 bases: TGTGCCAGCAGTGGACTTACGGAACTCCTCCACTTT.

The rearrangement uses TRBV5-4 and TRBJ1-2; no definite D call. The CDR3 extends over 15 amino acids. Germline values: CDR1 SGHNT, CDR2 YYREEE (reference sequence). With 5 bases removed from V and 0 bases from J, the gap between germline ends came to 14 bases. CDR3 region: CASSFAGVPNYGYTF. In DNA, the CDR3 is TGTGCCAGCAGTTTTGCCGGGGTTCCTAACTATGGCTACACCTTC.

This clone was observed once. V gene TRBV27 combines with J gene TRBJ2-7, with TRBD1 identical over 7 bases. V trimming: 3 bases; J trimming: 1 base; junction bases outside the gene matches: 6. The CDR3 is 15 amino acids. Germline values: CDR1 MNHEY, CDR2 SMNVEV (reference sequence). The CDR3: CASSFGQAGSYEQYF. CDR3 bases: TGTGCCAGCAGTTTCGGACAGGCTGGGTCCTACGAGCAGTACTTC.

The chain couples TRBV5-4 to TRBJ2-3, with TRBD2 identical over 11 bases. Germline values: CDR1 SGHNT, CDR2 YYREEE (reference sequence). V lost 1 base to trimming and J lost 5 bases; unmatched junction nucleotides: 6. The CDR3 spans 16 residues. For the CDR3, the DNA is TGTGCCAGCAGCTTGAGGCTAGCGGGAGGTGGAGATACGCAGTATTTT. It encodes CASSLRLAGGGDTQYF.

This clone came up once. The chain recombines TRBV6-4 with TRBJ1-5; 10 bases are shared with TRBD1. The V gene end was trimmed by 2 bases and the J gene end by 5 bases; junction bases not matched to a gene: 3. Germline lookup yields CDR1 MRHNA and CDR2 SNTAGT. CDR3 length: 15 amino acids. The CDR3 region has the DNA TGTGCCAGCAGTGACGGACAGGGGGTCGATCAGCCCCAGCATTTT. As protein: CASSDGQGVDQPQHF.

The chain recombines TRBV10-2 with TRBJ2-7; 8 bases align to TRBD2. The CDR3 totals 15 residues. After removal of 4 bases from V and 1 base from J, the junction contained 6 bases not matched to a gene. CDR1 is WSHSY and CDR2 is SAAADI in the germline V gene. CDR3 bases: TGCGCCAGCAGTGCTCGAGCGGGGGCGTCCTACGAGCAGTACTTC. It specifies CASSARAGASYEQYF.

This chain connects TRBV6-5 to TRBJ1-6; D is ambiguous. This CDR3 has 15 residues. Trimming left V 7 bases short and J 5 bases short, with 15 bases between. Germline values: CDR1 MNHEY, CDR2 SVGAGI. The CDR3 DNA reads as TGTGCCAGCACCCTCTATTCCCGGGATAATTCACCCCTCCACTTT. It translates to CASTLYSRDNSPLHF.

The V gene is TRBV6-5, the J gene TRBJ2-2, with no clear D. Germline CDR1 and CDR2: MNHEY and SVGAGI. CDR3 length: 15 residues. Deletions cut 8 bases from V and 3 bases from J, with 16 bases between. The chain's CDR3 is CASSPPPGYTGELFF. DNA for the CDR3: TGTGCCAGCTCTCCCCCCCCCGGTTACACCGGGGAGCTGTTTTTT.

The V call is TRBV7-2, the J call TRBJ2-6, with 10 bases that match TRBD1. Trimming cost V 8 bases and J 3 bases; bases outside gene matches: 7. The germline gives CDR1 SGHTA, CDR2 FQGNSA. The CDR3 spans 16 residues. The CDR3 DNA is TGTGCCAGCGCCCGACAGGGGGCTATTGGGGCCAACGTCCTGACTTTC. Translation gives CASARQGAIGANVLTF.

The rearrangement links TRBV10-2 to TRBJ2-1, with 13 bases identical to TRBD2. CDR1 is WSHSY and CDR2 is SAAADI in the germline V gene. This CDR3 spans 16 amino acids. V gave up 5 bases and J gave up 7 bases; unmatched junction bases: 8. DNA for the CDR3: TGCGCCAGCAGTTCCAGGACTAGCGGGAGCTTTAATGAGCAGTTCTTC. Translation gives CASSSRTSGSFNEQFF.

The chain carries TRBV27 and TRBJ1-4, with D unclear. Trimming removed 4 bases at V and 6 bases at J, with 12 bases between. The CDR3 sequence is 14 residues long. CDR1 is MNHEY and CDR2 is SMNVEV in the germline V gene (reference sequence). CDR3 region: CASSSLQLHEKLFF. CDR3 coding DNA: TGTGCCAGCAGTTCGTTACAGCTACATGAAAAACTGTTTTTT.

The V call is TRBV6-5, the J call TRBJ1-1; a weak D match, TRBD1 (6 bases). Germline CDR1 MNHEY, CDR2 SVGAGI. This CDR3 is built from 14 residues. V lost 6 bases to trimming and J lost 8 bases, with 19 bases between them. CDR3 nucleotide sequence: TGTGCCAGCAGGCCACAGGGCCGGAGGTGGGAAGCTTTCTTT. Encoded protein: CASRPQGRRWEAFF.

The chain recombines TRBV5-1 with TRBJ2-7; the D gene is possibly TRBD1 (5 bases). The CDR3 runs to 15 residues. Germline-derived CDR1 and CDR2 are SGHRS and YFSETQ. V lost 0 bases and J 1 base, leaving 11 bases between the germline ends. As DNA, the CDR3 is TGCGCCAGCAGCTTGGAGGGGTTGAGGTCCTACGAGCAGTACTTC. Amino acid sequence: CASSLEGLRSYEQYF. Full variable domain (rest looked up from reference TRBV5-1 and TRBJ2-7): KAGVTQTPRYLIKTRGQQVTLSCSPISGHRSVSWYQQTPGQGLQFLFEYFSETQRNKGNFPGRFSGRQFSNSRSEMNVSTLELGDSALYLCASSLEGLRSYEQYFGPGTRLTVT.

There are a few counts of this clone. V and J are TRBV28 and TRBJ1-1; no reliable D call. V lost 4 bases and J 4 bases, leaving 13 bases between the germline ends. The CDR3 is made up of 14 amino acids. CDR1 and CDR2 from the germline V gene are MDHEN and SYDVKM. This CDR3 is CASSSYPRPTEAFF. The DNA of the CDR3 is TGTGCCAGCAGTTCTTACCCGAGGCCCACTGAAGCTTTCTTT.

The rearrangement uses TRBV6-2 or TRBV6-3 and TRBJ2-2; 9 bases are a match to TRBD2. CDR1 and CDR2 (germline): MNHEY, SVGEGT. J lost 7 bases, V lost 6 bases, and 9 bases had no gene match. The CDR3 totals 15 residues. The CDR3 sequence is CASSFSGSGVGELFF. DNA of the CDR3: TGTGCCAGCAGCTTTAGCGGGAGCGGCGTCGGGGAGCTGTTTTTT.

This clone has more than one count but fewer than ten. This sequence joins TRBV10-2 and TRBJ1-6, with a possible D match to TRBD1 (5 bases). Germline V gene sequence: CDR1 WSHSY, CDR2 SAAADI. The CDR3 is made up of 13 amino acids. Trimming pared 6 bases from V and 7 bases from J, leaving 10 bases between. CDR3 residues: CASRGQGNSPLHF. The CDR3 region has the DNA TGCGCCAGCAGAGGGCAGGGAAATTCACCCCTCCACTTT.